These T cell receptor beta chains were read from a single sample in a study of cytomegalovirus exposure and HLA in healthy donors. TCRdb keeps only in-frame clones here, not all; method: immunoSEQ multiplex PCR. The sample yields 150,000 to 170,000 clones, about four fifths seen once. Source material: PBMCs. All receptors come from a young man in good health and CMV-seronegative. The CDR3 runs from the conserved cysteine through the conserved F or W. The D gene is left open where the match is weak. The size field is filled for only some rows; it gives once, few, many or a size class.

CDR3 length | J gene | clone size | D gene | V gene | CDR3 protein | CDR3 DNA
16 | TRBJ2-6 | many | . | TRBV4-3 | CASSQDRGTGANVLTF | TGCGCCAGCAGCCAAGATAGGGGGACTGGGGCCAACGTCCTGACTTTC
17 | TRBJ1-4 | . | TRBD1 | TRBV5-4 | CASSKTGGGTTNEKLFF | TGTGCCAGCAGTAAAACAGGGGGAGGTACAACTAATGAAAAACTGTTTTTT
13 | TRBJ1-5 | . | . | TRBV10-2 | CASSLQSYQPQHF | TGCGCCAGCAGCTTACAGAGTTATCAGCCCCAGCATTTT
14 | TRBJ1-6 | . | . | TRBV6-5 | CASRPPRGNSPLHF | TGTGCCAGCAGGCCACCCCGAGGGAATTCACCCCTCCACTTT
16 | TRBJ2-1 | . | . | TRBV5-8 | CASSLETGPRYNEQFF | TGTGCCAGCAGCTTGGAGACAGGACCACGCTACAATGAGCAGTTCTTC
14 | TRBJ2-4 | . | . | TRBV4-2 | CASSQGGGVPSQYF | TGTGCCAGCAGCCAAGGAGGGGGGGTCCCCAGTCAGTACTTC
13 | TRBJ2-7 | . | . | TRBV2 | CASRSGPSTGQYF | TGTGCCAGCAGGTCGGGCCCCTCGACAGGGCAGTACTTC
15 | TRBJ1-3 | few | . | TRBV9 | CASSFGQLGAGTIYF | TGTGCCAGCAGCTTCGGACAGCTTGGGGCTGGAACCATATATTTT
12 | TRBJ2-1 | once | . | TRBV7-6 | CASSQSYNEQFF | TGTGCCAGCAGCCAGTCCTACAATGAGCAGTTCTTC
13 | TRBJ1-4 | . | . | TRBV6-5 | CASSVSRGEKLFF | TGTGCCAGCAGTGTATCCAGGGGCGAAAAACTGTTTTTT